The sequence of this TCR beta chain was determined in a study of blood T cell repertoires in COVID-19. Study overall: In each case, the material was cDNA or gDNA derived from T cells, B-cell-depleted T cells, or PBMCs.

In the study's own analysis: Cell counts per sample came from amplifying reference gene primers. Only in-frame clones appear in the TCRdb table, and some are missing; sequencing was by immunoSEQ multiplex PCR. V, J and clone size were drawn from that table, and D and trimming were deduced from the DNA. Of under 150,000 clones listed, over 75% are singletons. The CDR3 sequence is 13 residues long. Trimming pared 3 bases from V and 5 bases from J, leaving 11 bases between. Germline CDR1 and CDR2: KGHSH and LQKENI. The chain combines TRBV18 with TRBJ2-7, with D possibly matching TRBD1 (6 bases). The clonotype originates from a man older than 75 with acute or convalescent COVID-19. The sequenced material came from peripheral blood. The CDR3 is CASSPWTANEQYF. CDR3 sequence (DNA): TGTGCCAGCTCACCTTGGACAGCTAACGAGCAGTACTTC.